This T cell receptor (beta chain) was sequenced for a study of neurological immune-mediated disorders. A total of 2 million PBMCs stored at -80 degrees C provided the unsorted libraries. 5'RACE with 10-nucleotide random UMIs produced the cDNA. One entry per CDR3 protein, called by TCRdb with MiXCR from the 5' RACE reads. The sample lists around 40,000 distinct CDR3 sequences, roughly 13% seen once, with roughly 1.2% in the top ten. In this sample, this clonotype turned up many times. The antigen is unknown. From germline, CDR1 is MNHNS and CDR2 SASEGT. Trimming cost V 8 bases and J 3 bases, with 14 bases left between them. CDR3 size: 14 residues. Findings and caveats of the study: None of the CDR3 amino acid sequences found in expanded clones was shared across subjects. This suggests that the TCR-beta repertoires were private in all groups. TCR clonal expansion peaked in HTLV-1-associated myelopathy patients and was lowest in multiple sclerosis patients.

This TCR was sampled from a female donor in good health. The V call is TRBV6-1, the J call TRBJ1-5; the D gene is possibly TRBD1 (5 bases). The material sequenced was PBMCs. This chain's CDR3 is CASEKTDLNQPQHF. In DNA, the CDR3 is TGTGCCAGCGAAAAGACAGACCTCAATCAGCCCCAGCATTTT.